This paragraph covers one TCR beta chain sequence. Its antigen is unknown. Only in-frame clones appear in the TCRdb table, and some are missing; sequencing was by immunoSEQ multiplex PCR. This sample has roughly 140,000 clones, with 80% to 95% found just once. These data are taken from a study of T cell responses to AZD1222 COVID-19 vaccine. Overall study findings and caveats: All repertoire sampling was performed exclusively after the peak T cell response. Baseline antibody screening turned up just six or seven seropositive AZD1222 recipients. Two AZD1222 doses significantly raised spike-specific TCR breadth and depth over controls.

After removal of 0 bases from V and 8 bases from J, the junction contained 6 bases not matched to a gene. CDR1 and CDR2 from the germline V gene are LGHNA and YNFKEQ. The length of the CDR3 is 15 residues. This sample comprised peripheral blood, obtained on day 0 of MenACWY control vaccination. This TCR came from an adult in good health. The J gene is TRBJ1-5, the V gene TRBV4-2; 8 bases align to TRBD1. The CDR3, as DNA: TGTGCCAGCAGCCAAGAAGGTACAGGGGGTGAGCCCCAGCATTTT. This sequence encodes CASSQEGTGGEPQHF.